This T cell receptor (beta chain) was observed in a study of T cell responses to AZD1222 COVID-19 vaccine. This CDR3 has 14 amino acids. The V end lost 3 bases, the J end lost 0 bases, and 6 bases lay between the germline ends. Germline V CDR1 and CDR2: SNHLY, FYNNEI. Libraries were prepared by immunoSEQ multiplex PCR; TCRdb keeps only in-frame clonotypes and omits some of them. The table records about 120,000 clones, 85% to 95% of them present only once. The specimen comprised peripheral blood, sampled on day 0 of AZD1222 vaccination. The V call is TRBV2, the J call TRBJ1-5, with D unclear. The receptor was derived from an adult in good health. The CDR3 region is CASSDGVSNQPQHF. The CDR3 DNA is TGTGCCAGCAGTGACGGAGTTAGCAATCAGCCCCAGCATTTT. The whole variable domain, filled in from reference TRBV2 and TRBJ1-5, reads EPEVTQTPSHQVTQMGQEVILRCVPISNHLYFYWYRQILGQKVEFLVSFYNNEISEKSEIFDDQFSVERPDGSNFTLKIRSTKLEDSAMYFCASSDGVSNQPQHFGDGTRLSIL.